Listed below are T cell receptor beta chains from one sample, sequenced in a study of cytomegalovirus exposure and HLA in healthy donors. The data were produced by immunoSEQ multiplex PCR, yet TCRdb's version contains in-frame clones alone and is incomplete. The sample has approximately 160,000 clones, 77% seen once. Sequenced material: PBMCs. The receptors were gathered from a woman between 40 and 55 years old in good health and CMV-seropositive. Both conserved end residues are part of each CDR3. The D gene is left open where the match is weak. Some rows have no size entry. The others give once, few or many, or a class for an expanded clone.

V,size,J,D,CDR3,DNA
TRBV18,-,TRBJ1-2,TRBD1,CASSQPGQGDYGYTF,TGTGCCAGCTCACAGCCGGGACAGGGGGACTATGGCTACACCTTC
TRBV7-2,-,TRBJ2-1,-,CASSLGGGLSSYNEQFF,TGTGCCAGCAGCTTAGGGGGGGGGCTCAGCTCCTACAATGAGCAGTTCTTC
TRBV4-2,-,TRBJ1-1,-,CASSRQSGTGTDTEAFF,TGTGCCAGCAGCCGCCAATCGGGAACGGGCACTGACACTGAAGCTTTCTTT
TRBV7-2,-,TRBJ1-1,TRBD1,CASSYPLGTGPSEAFF,TGTGCCAGCAGCTACCCTCTGGGGACAGGGCCTTCTGAAGCTTTCTTT
TRBV18,-,TRBJ1-1,-,CASSPSTRSMNTEAFF,TGTGCCAGCTCACCAAGTACCCGGTCGATGAACACTGAAGCTTTCTTT
TRBV11-2,-,TRBJ2-1,-,CASSVNNEQFF,TGTGCCAGCAGCGTTAACAATGAGCAGTTCTTC
TRBV19,few,TRBJ2-7,TRBD1,CASSSGTGGFYEQYF,TGTGCCAGTAGTAGTGGGACAGGGGGCTTCTACGAGCAGTACTTC
TRBV5-1,-,TRBJ2-7,TRBD2,CASSLAGSGGYEQYF,TGCGCCAGCAGCTTGGCCGGGAGCGGGGGCTACGAGCAGTACTTC
TRBV6-5,-,TRBJ2-7,TRBD2,CASSLRTSGSGEQYF,TGTGCCAGCAGCCTCAGGACTAGCGGGAGTGGCGAGCAGTACTTC
TRBV9,-,TRBJ2-7,-,CASSVGPSALAAPNHHEQYF,TGTGCCAGCAGCGTAGGTCCCTCGGCGCTAGCTGCGCCGAATCACCACGAGCAGTACTTC
TRBV2,-,TRBJ2-5,-,CASSGRETQYF,TGTGCCAGCAGTGGGCGGGAGACCCAGTACTTC
TRBV27,-,TRBJ2-7,TRBD2,CASSHIPTSGKLSYEQYF,TGTGCCAGCAGCCATATCCCGACTAGCGGGAAGCTCTCCTACGAGCAGTACTTC
TRBV5-1,-,TRBJ1-2,TRBD1,CASGPPGTGDNLYGYTF,TGCGCCAGCGGCCCCCCAGGGACAGGCGACAATCTCTATGGCTACACCTTC
TRBV4-3,few,TRBJ1-1,-,CASSQDGGDGIMNTEAFF,TGCGCCAGCAGCCAAGATGGGGGGGACGGTATAATGAACACTGAAGCTTTCTTT
TRBV7-2,-,TRBJ1-2,-,CASSLVRGSNYGYTF,TGTGCCAGCAGCTTAGTCCGGGGATCTAACTATGGCTACACCTTC
TRBV4-2,-,TRBJ1-4,-,CASSQAPVGEKLFF,TGTGCCAGCAGCCAAGCTCCGGTCGGTGAAAAACTGTTTTTT
TRBV28,-,TRBJ2-3,TRBD2,CASSTAGGRTDTQYF,TGTGCCAGCAGTACTGCGGGGGGCCGCACAGATACGCAGTATTTT
TRBV6-1,-,TRBJ2-5,TRBD2,CASSELAGGPQETQYF,TGTGCCAGCAGTGAATTAGCGGGGGGGCCCCAAGAGACCCAGTACTTC
TRBV2,-,TRBJ2-4,TRBD1,CASSEATGTVQYF,TGTGCCAGCAGTGAAGCTACCGGGACAGTTCAGTACTTC
TRBV6-5,-,TRBJ1-3,-,CASTVAAGNTIYF,TGTGCCAGCACCGTGGCGGCAGGAAACACCATATATTTT
TRBV6-1,-,TRBJ2-7,-,CASSEVGREVEEQYF,TGTGCCAGCAGTGAAGTAGGCAGGGAGGTGGAAGAGCAGTACTTC
TRBV5-4,-,TRBJ2-3,TRBD2,CASSPGLAGVDTQYF,TGTGCCAGCAGCCCAGGACTAGCGGGGGTAGATACGCAGTATTTT